The T cell receptor beta chain under discussion was sequenced for a study of blood T cells in healthy people across ages. Each sample gave at least 6 million isolated PBMCs. The V end was cut by 9 bases, the J end by 0 bases, with 9 bases between. The CDR3 length is 14 residues. Germline CDR1 and CDR2: SNHLY and FYNNEI. In this sample, this clonotype turned up a few times. A sample-barcoded 5' primer and a J-beta primer mix were used in a second PCR of about 7 to 11 cycles. TCRdb re-derived calls from the 5' RACE reads in MiXCR, one entry per CDR3 protein. The top ten clones hold over 7% of a sample with around 1,700,000 distinct CDR3 sequences, under 30% of them seen once.

The chain combines TRBV2 with TRBJ2-6; TRBD1 or TRBD2 may be the D gene (5 bases each). This receptor was identified in a woman aged 25 to 39 in good health. Sequencing was performed on blood. CDR3 region: CARGRDSGANVLTF. The CDR3 nucleotides are TGTGCCAGGGGACGGGACTCTGGGGCCAACGTCCTGACTTTC.